The rows below give T cell receptor beta chains drawn from one sample of a study of OX40 agonist ivuxolimab in advanced cancers. The repertoire was sequenced with immunoSEQ multiplex PCR; TCRdb's copy has only in-frame clones and lacks some. The sample consists of 12,000 or so clones, about 81% of them appearing once. The sequences come from CD4+ or CD8+ T cells sorted from blood, collected in a trial of the OX40 agonist ivuxolimab. These receptors were collected from an adult with an advanced solid tumor such as melanoma, head and neck, liver or kidney cancer. Both conserved end residues are part of each CDR3.

j_gene,v_gene,CDR3aa
TRBJ1-2,TRBV7-9,CASRRVGDYYGYTF
TRBJ2-2,TRBV6-5,CASSYSNSGELFF
TRBJ2-7,TRBV5-1,CASSLGFGRAYEQYF
TRBJ1-1,TRBV30,CAWISSVGPEAFF
TRBJ1-5,TRBV5-5,CATWTCGEGYSNQPQHF
TRBJ1-5,TRBV6-5,CASSYQSNQPQHF
TRBJ2-5,TRBV7-3,CASSLTWGETQYF
TRBJ2-7,TRBV7-3,CASSLKLARSYEQYF
TRBJ1-5,TRBV7-9,CASSSSQGQPQHF
TRBJ2-5,TRBV7-2,CASSVGGWETQYF
TRBJ2-5,TRBV11-2,CASRKGTSGEETQYF
TRBJ1-2,TRBV2,CASDPDNYGYTF